These T cell receptor beta chains were read from a single sample in a study of cytomegalovirus exposure and HLA in healthy donors. Libraries were prepared by immunoSEQ multiplex PCR; TCRdb keeps only in-frame clonotypes and omits some of them. The sample consists of under 150,000 clones, roughly three quarters of them appearing once. The material sequenced was PBMCs. The receptors derive from a male donor in good health and CMV-seronegative. Each CDR3 is given with its conserved first and last residue. The D gene is left open where the match is weak. Clone size, where shown, is once, few, many, or a class for clones that have expanded.

v_call: TRBV6-6; j_call: TRBJ2-7; d_call: TRBD2; clone_size: -; cdr3_nt: TGTGCCAGCAGTTCCCAAGAGCGGGGGGGAGTATACGAGCAGTACTTC; cdr3_aa: CASSSQERGGVYEQYF
v_call: TRBV19; j_call: TRBJ1-5; d_call: -; clone_size: -; cdr3_nt: TGTGCCAGTAGTCGGCAGGCAGATCAGCCCCAGCATTTT; cdr3_aa: CASSRQADQPQHF
v_call: TRBV5-1; j_call: TRBJ1-2; d_call: TRBD1; clone_size: few; cdr3_nt: TGCGCCAGCAGCTTGGCCGGGACAGGGGGATATGGCTACACCTTC; cdr3_aa: CASSLAGTGGYGYTF
v_call: TRBV11-2; j_call: TRBJ2-1; d_call: TRBD2; clone_size: -; cdr3_nt: TGTGCCAGCAGCTTAGAGTCTAGCGGGCGGGCTGGCGAGCAGTTCTTC; cdr3_aa: CASSLESSGRAGEQFF
v_call: TRBV19; j_call: TRBJ2-5; d_call: TRBD1; clone_size: -; cdr3_nt: TGTGCCAGTAGTACCCGGGGACAGGGAGGGGAGACCCAGTACTTC; cdr3_aa: CASSTRGQGGETQYF
v_call: TRBV7-7; j_call: TRBJ2-5; d_call: TRBD1; clone_size: -; cdr3_nt: TGTGCTAGCAGCATAACACCGGGACAGTCGGAGACCCAGTACTTC; cdr3_aa: CASSITPGQSETQYF
v_call: TRBV4-2; j_call: TRBJ1-5; d_call: -; clone_size: -; cdr3_nt: TGTGCCAGCAGCCCCGAAGGAGGGATCGGCAATCAGCCCCAGCATTTT; cdr3_aa: CASSPEGGIGNQPQHF
v_call: TRBV5-1; j_call: TRBJ1-2; d_call: TRBD1; clone_size: -; cdr3_nt: TGCGCCAGCAGCTTGGGGACAGGGGGCGCAGGCTACACCTTC; cdr3_aa: CASSLGTGGAGYTF
v_call: TRBV28; j_call: TRBJ1-4; d_call: -; clone_size: -; cdr3_nt: TGTGCCAGCAGACAGGGATCAACTAATGAAAAACTGTTTTTT; cdr3_aa: CASRQGSTNEKLFF
v_call: TRBV13; j_call: TRBJ2-7; d_call: -; clone_size: -; cdr3_nt: TGTGCCAGCAGCGTTAGCACCTACGAGCAGTACTTC; cdr3_aa: CASSVSTYEQYF
v_call: TRBV7-2; j_call: TRBJ2-3; d_call: TRBD2; clone_size: -; cdr3_nt: TGTGCCAGCAGCTTACTAGCGGGGGGGCGCGGCACGCAGTATTTT; cdr3_aa: CASSLLAGGRGTQYF
v_call: TRBV6-6; j_call: TRBJ1-1; d_call: -; clone_size: medium-sized; cdr3_nt: TGTGCCAGCAGTTACTCGCCAGGGGTGGCGGCTGAAGCTTTCTTT; cdr3_aa: CASSYSPGVAAEAFF
v_call: TRBV5-1; j_call: TRBJ2-5; d_call: TRBD1; clone_size: -; cdr3_nt: TGCGCCAGCAGCCCCGACAGGGGGCAAGAGACCCAGTACTTC; cdr3_aa: CASSPDRGQETQYF
v_call: TRBV4-3; j_call: TRBJ2-5; d_call: -; clone_size: -; cdr3_nt: TGCGCCAGCAGCCTCCTCCGACAACGGACTCAAGAGACCCAGTACTTC; cdr3_aa: CASSLLRQRTQETQYF
v_call: TRBV7-9; j_call: TRBJ2-1; d_call: -; clone_size: -; cdr3_nt: TGTGCCAGCAGCCCAAAGACTGGGGCCCACTACAATGAGCAGTTCTTC; cdr3_aa: CASSPKTGAHYNEQFF
v_call: TRBV4-3; j_call: TRBJ2-2; d_call: -; clone_size: -; cdr3_nt: TGCGCCAGCAGCCACCGGGGGACCGGGGAGCTGTTTTTT; cdr3_aa: CASSHRGTGELFF
v_call: TRBV6-1; j_call: TRBJ2-2; d_call: -; clone_size: -; cdr3_nt: TGTGCCAGCACCCTGGACAGTTTTACCGGGGAGCTGTTTTTT; cdr3_aa: CASTLDSFTGELFF
v_call: TRBV7-9; j_call: TRBJ1-2; d_call: TRBD1; clone_size: -; cdr3_nt: TGTGCCAGCAGCTCTCCCGACAGGGCCTTTGGCTACACCTTC; cdr3_aa: CASSSPDRAFGYTF
v_call: TRBV10-3; j_call: TRBJ1-1; d_call: -; clone_size: -; cdr3_nt: TGTGCCATCAAGGTAGCGGAAAACACTGAAGCTTTCTTT; cdr3_aa: CAIKVAENTEAFF
v_call: TRBV4-3; j_call: TRBJ2-3; d_call: TRBD2; clone_size: -; cdr3_nt: TGCGCCAGCAGCCAGAAGCGGGGCCGGGATACGCAGTATTTT; cdr3_aa: CASSQKRGRDTQYF
v_call: TRBV6-5; j_call: TRBJ1-4; d_call: -; clone_size: few; cdr3_nt: TGTGCCAGCAGTTACGGGGCCGCTAATGAAAAACTGTTTTTT; cdr3_aa: CASSYGAANEKLFF
v_call: TRBV4-1; j_call: TRBJ1-3; d_call: -; clone_size: -; cdr3_nt: TGCGCCAGCAGCCAAGCCTCCCTTTTAATCGGAAACACCATATATTTT; cdr3_aa: CASSQASLLIGNTIYF
v_call: TRBV30; j_call: TRBJ2-1; d_call: -; clone_size: -; cdr3_nt: TGTGCCTGGAGAAGGGGGGGGCCCTACAATGAGCAGTTCTTC; cdr3_aa: CAWRRGGPYNEQFF
v_call: TRBV5-4; j_call: TRBJ2-3; d_call: TRBD2; clone_size: -; cdr3_nt: TGTGCCAGCAGCCCTAAGACTAGCCCAGATACGCAGTATTTT; cdr3_aa: CASSPKTSPDTQYF
v_call: TRBV6-6; j_call: TRBJ1-4; d_call: TRBD1; clone_size: -; cdr3_nt: TGTGCCAGCAGCCGGACAGGGGTCGAAAAGGAAAAACTGTTTTTT; cdr3_aa: CASSRTGVEKEKLFF
v_call: TRBV7-2; j_call: TRBJ2-2; d_call: -; clone_size: -; cdr3_nt: TGTGCCAGCGCAATCGGGGGGCCGAACACCGGGGAGCTGTTTTTT; cdr3_aa: CASAIGGPNTGELFF
v_call: TRBV28; j_call: TRBJ2-7; d_call: -; clone_size: -; cdr3_nt: TGTGCCAGCAGTCCAGGACAGAACTACGAGCAGTACTTC; cdr3_aa: CASSPGQNYEQYF
v_call: TRBV6-1; j_call: TRBJ2-1; d_call: TRBD2; clone_size: -; cdr3_nt: TGTGCCAGCAGTCTAGCGGGGGGAACCTACGGTGAGCAGTTCTTC; cdr3_aa: CASSLAGGTYGEQFF
v_call: TRBV2; j_call: TRBJ2-7; d_call: -; clone_size: -; cdr3_nt: TGTGCCAGCAGTGCGTACGAGCAGTACTTC; cdr3_aa: CASSAYEQYF
v_call: TRBV30; j_call: TRBJ1-5; d_call: -; clone_size: -; cdr3_nt: TGTGCCTGGAGTGTACAGGGATGGAGTCAGCCCCAGCATTTT; cdr3_aa: CAWSVQGWSQPQHF
v_call: TRBV18; j_call: TRBJ2-1; d_call: TRBD2; clone_size: -; cdr3_nt: TGTGCCAGCTCACCTCTTGACACTAGCGGATCTCTGAGGAATGAGCAGTTCTTC; cdr3_aa: CASSPLDTSGSLRNEQFF
v_call: TRBV5-6; j_call: TRBJ2-2; d_call: -; clone_size: -; cdr3_nt: TGTGCCAGCAGCTCATGGGGGGGGGCGAGCACCGGGGAGCTGTTTTTT; cdr3_aa: CASSSWGGASTGELFF
v_call: TRBV11-3; j_call: TRBJ2-3; d_call: TRBD2; clone_size: -; cdr3_nt: TGTGCCAGCAGCTTTGGGACTAGCGGGGATACTAGCACAGATACGCAGTATTTT; cdr3_aa: CASSFGTSGDTSTDTQYF
v_call: TRBV9; j_call: TRBJ2-7; d_call: TRBD2; clone_size: once; cdr3_nt: TGTGCCAGCAGCGTCTCTAGCGGGGGAGATTGGCATTTGATCTACGAGCAGTACTTC; cdr3_aa: CASSVSSGGDWHLIYEQYF
v_call: TRBV5-1; j_call: TRBJ2-2; d_call: TRBD1; clone_size: -; cdr3_nt: TGCGCCAGCAGCCACGGACAGGGCGGGACCACCGGGGAGCTGTTTTTT; cdr3_aa: CASSHGQGGTTGELFF
v_call: TRBV2; j_call: TRBJ1-5; d_call: -; clone_size: -; cdr3_nt: TGTGCCAGCAGTAAGGGGCCGAGCCAGCCCCAGCATTTT; cdr3_aa: CASSKGPSQPQHF
v_call: TRBV7-3; j_call: TRBJ2-1; d_call: TRBD2; clone_size: -; cdr3_nt: TGTGCCAGCAGCGTGTTAGCGGGGGTCCGCCGTAATGAGCAGTTCTTC; cdr3_aa: CASSVLAGVRRNEQFF
v_call: TRBV9; j_call: TRBJ2-3; d_call: -; clone_size: -; cdr3_nt: TGTGCCAGCAGCCCCCCCTTCGGGCGGAGGCACACAGATACGCAGTATTTT; cdr3_aa: CASSPPFGRRHTDTQYF
v_call: TRBV7-8; j_call: TRBJ2-3; d_call: -; clone_size: -; cdr3_nt: TGTGCCAGCAGCTTAGGGGGGGCAGATACGCAGTATTTT; cdr3_aa: CASSLGGADTQYF
v_call: TRBV5-1; j_call: TRBJ1-2; d_call: TRBD1; clone_size: -; cdr3_nt: TGCGCCAGCAGCTTGTCGGGACAGGACTTTTTCTATGGCTACACCTTC; cdr3_aa: CASSLSGQDFFYGYTF
v_call: TRBV29-1; j_call: TRBJ2-7; d_call: TRBD1; clone_size: -; cdr3_nt: TGCAGCGTTGAAGAGAGGACAGGGACATACGAGCAGTACTTC; cdr3_aa: CSVEERTGTYEQYF
v_call: TRBV5-6; j_call: TRBJ1-2; d_call: -; clone_size: -; cdr3_nt: TGTGCCAGCAGCTTTGACAGAGACTATGGCTACACCTTC; cdr3_aa: CASSFDRDYGYTF
v_call: TRBV7-2; j_call: TRBJ1-1; d_call: -; clone_size: -; cdr3_nt: TGTGCCAGCAGCTTAGAGAGGGTTAGCACTGAAGCTTTCTTT; cdr3_aa: CASSLERVSTEAFF
v_call: TRBV27; j_call: TRBJ1-5; d_call: -; clone_size: -; cdr3_nt: TGTGCCAGCAGATACAGCAAAAATAGCAATCAGCCCCAGCATTTT; cdr3_aa: CASRYSKNSNQPQHF
v_call: TRBV19; j_call: TRBJ2-6; d_call: -; clone_size: once; cdr3_nt: TGTGCCAGTAGTCCAGGGGCCAGTTACCGCTCTGGGGCCAACGTCCTGACTTTC; cdr3_aa: CASSPGASYRSGANVLTF
v_call: TRBV11-3; j_call: TRBJ1-3; d_call: -; clone_size: -; cdr3_nt: TGTGCCAGCAGCTCAAAGACAGATTCTTACTCTGGAAACACCATATATTTT; cdr3_aa: CASSSKTDSYSGNTIYF
v_call: TRBV11-2; j_call: TRBJ1-4; d_call: -; clone_size: -; cdr3_nt: TGTGCCAGCAGCGCCGGACAGAATGAAAAACTGTTTTTT; cdr3_aa: CASSAGQNEKLFF
v_call: TRBV10-3; j_call: TRBJ1-5; d_call: -; clone_size: -; cdr3_nt: TGTGCCATCAGTGGAGGAGGGTTTCAGCCCCAGCATTTT; cdr3_aa: CAISGGGFQPQHF
v_call: TRBV10-2; j_call: TRBJ2-1; d_call: -; clone_size: -; cdr3_nt: TGCGCCAGCCCAAGACTACGGAGCTCCTACAATGAGCAGTTCTTC; cdr3_aa: CASPRLRSSYNEQFF
v_call: TRBV9; j_call: TRBJ1-6; d_call: -; clone_size: -; cdr3_nt: TGTGCCAGCAGCGTAGATGGTCCAGGGGTAGTGGAATCACCCCTCCACTTT; cdr3_aa: CASSVDGPGVVESPLHF